The clone carrying this T cell receptor beta chain was seen a handful of times. These data are taken from a study of CD8 T cells in ankylosing spondylitis. Germline V gives CDR1 LGHNA, CDR2 YNFKEQ. Trimming left V 3 bases short and J 2 bases short, with 6 bases between. The CDR3 has 13 residues. TCRdb reanalysed the 5' RACE reads using MiXCR and keeps one entry per CDR3 protein. The table records 250,000 to 300,000 distinct CDR3 sequences, around 20% of them present only once. The receptor was isolated from a male donor with ankylosing spondylitis or in good health (not recorded which). The chain recombines TRBV4-2 with TRBJ2-3; either TRBD1 or TRBD2 may fit D (5 bases each). Sequenced input: blood, either unsorted or a sorted T cell fraction (not recorded which). The CDR3 here is CASSHGTTDTQYF. In DNA form, the CDR3 reads TGTGCCAGCAGCCACGGGACCACAGATACGCAGTATTTT.